A single sample is the source of the 20 T cell receptor beta chains below, sequenced in a study of blood T cell repertoires in COVID-19. Generated by immunoSEQ multiplex PCR, the TCRdb table keeps only in-frame clones and is missing some. The table includes about 74,000 clones, roughly nine tenths detected once. Input material: peripheral blood. Receptors were obtained from a man in his forties or fifties with acute or convalescent COVID-19.

The rearrangement uses TRBV9 and TRBJ2-2; TRBD2 agrees at 7 bases. The V gene's germline CDR1 is SGDLS and CDR2 YYNGEE. The CDR3 sequence is 12 residues long. As DNA, the CDR3 is TGTGCATCCTGGGGAGGGATCGGGGAGCTGTTTTTT. It is translated as CASWGGIGELFF.

This rearrangement joins TRBV29-1 to TRBJ2-3; TRBD1 aligns across 7 bases. The CDR3 covers 14 residues. Germline loops: CDR1 SQVTM, CDR2 ANQGSEA. With 7 bases clipped from V and 1 base from J, the junction kept 8 bases outside the gene matches. The CDR3 loop reads CSAHRGIGTDTQYF. CDR3 DNA sequence: TGCAGCGCCCACAGGGGAATAGGCACAGATACGCAGTATTTT.

The chain employs TRBV29-1 and TRBJ2-5; D is possibly TRBD2 (6 bases). The CDR3 has 12 amino acids. Germline V CDR1 and CDR2: SQVTM, ANQGSEA. The V gene lost 1 base and the J gene lost 4 bases, with 7 bases spanning the gap. The chain's CDR3 is CSVEVGGETQYF. The CDR3 DNA reads TGCAGCGTTGAAGTGGGGGGAGAGACCCAGTACTTC. The full variable domain, its missing parts supplied by reference TRBV29-1 and TRBJ2-5, is SAVISQKPSRDICQRGTSLTIQCQVDSQVTMMFWYRQQPGQSLTLIATANQGSEATYESGFVIDKFPISRPNLTFSTLTVSNMSPEDSSIYLCSVEVGGETQYFGPGTRLLVL.

The rearrangement uses TRBV2 and TRBJ2-3; 7 bases are a match to TRBD1. The V segment lost 4 bases and the J segment 1 base; nucleotides outside the gene matches: 11. The CDR3 consists of 17 residues. In germline, CDR1 is SNHLY, CDR2 FYNNEI. Written as DNA, the CDR3 is TGTGCCAGCAGTGCCGACAGGGAAGGGGCCGGCACAGATACGCAGTATTTT. It translates to CASSADREGAGTDTQYF.

The rearrangement joins TRBV7-2 to TRBJ1-2; D not resolved. Trimming removed 1 base from V and 4 bases from J, with 10 bases in between. This CDR3 spans 14 amino acids. Germline V gene data show CDR1 as SGHTA and CDR2 as FQGNSA. CDR3 in DNA: TGTGCCAGCAGCTTAGGTGGGCCTACCTATGGCTACACCTTC. This gives the protein CASSLGGPTYGYTF.

A few counts support this clone. The chain has TRBV7-6 and TRBJ1-2, with D tentatively TRBD1 (5 bases). The V and J ends lost 1 base and 4 bases respectively, with 13 bases between them. The CDR3 totals 15 residues. Germline values: CDR1 SGHVS, CDR2 FNYEAQ. The CDR3 DNA is TGTGCCAGCAGCTTAGTATCGGGGGTCGGCTATGGCTACACCTTC. It codes for CASSLVSGVGYGYTF.

This clone was picked up one time. The V gene is TRBV19, the J gene TRBJ2-1; maybe TRBD2 (5 bases). CDR1 and CDR2 from the germline V gene are LNHDA and SQIVND (reference sequence). The V end was cut by 9 bases, the J end by 7 bases, with 16 bases between. The CDR3 is made up of 13 amino acids. CDR3 sequence reads: CASLSDFRNEQFF. DNA for the CDR3: TGTGCCAGCCTCTCGGACTTTAGGAATGAGCAGTTCTTC.

The chain couples TRBV3-1 (or the pseudogene TRBV3-2) to TRBJ2-7; D gene unclear. The CDR3 is 14 amino acids. Looked up from germline, CDR1 is LGHDT and CDR2 is YNNKEL (reference sequence). Trimming removed 0 bases from V and 4 bases from J, with 10 bases in between. CDR3 nucleotide sequence: TGTGCCAGCAGCCAAGAACCTAGATTTTACGAGCAGTACTTC. Residues: CASSQEPRFYEQYF.

The J gene is TRBJ1-1, the V gene TRBV4-1; D gene unclear. The CDR3 is 13 amino acids. Germline CDR1 and CDR2: MGHRA and YSYEKL. Trimming took off 4 bases at V and 3 bases at J, with 9 bases between the two ends. The CDR3 region is CASSPRRDTEAFF. CDR3 DNA: TGCGCCAGCAGCCCCCGACGGGACACTGAAGCTTTCTTT.

This chain uses TRBV4-3 with TRBJ2-1; no firm D call. Germline V gene lookup returns CDR1 LGHNA and CDR2 YSLEER. V was pared by 0 bases and J by 0 bases, with 12 bases between. CDR3 length equals 17 residues. CDR3 region: CASSQDSATSSYNEQFF. DNA of the CDR3: TGCGCCAGCAGCCAAGATTCCGCGACAAGCTCCTACAATGAGCAGTTCTTC.

The chain combines TRBV21-1 with TRBJ1-5. TRBV21-1 is tagged as a pseudogene. This CDR3 region has 16 residues. The CDR3: CASSPIPRFSNQPQHF. In nucleotides, the CDR3 is TGTGCCAGCAGCCCTATCCCTAGGTTTAGCAATCAGCCCCAGCATTTT.

The V gene is TRBV7-8, the J gene TRBJ1-5; D is undetermined. The V gene's germline CDR1 is SGHVS and CDR2 FQNEAQ. The CDR3 extends over 14 amino acids. V gave up 1 base and J gave up 4 bases, with 8 bases separating them. CDR3 in DNA: TGTGCCAGCAGCTTAGTGGTCGGTAATCAGCCCCAGCATTTT. It is translated as CASSLVVGNQPQHF.

The chain is built from TRBV7-8 and TRBJ2-2, with 8 nucleotides matching TRBD1. There are 16 residues in the CDR3. J lost 4 bases, V lost 5 bases, and 9 bases had no gene match. CDR1 is SGHVS and CDR2 is FQNEAQ in the germline V gene. The CDR3 region is CASSRRTGWVTGELFF. Written as DNA, the CDR3 is TGTGCCAGCAGCCGAAGGACAGGGTGGGTCACCGGGGAGCTGTTTTTT.

The chain links TRBV10-1 to TRBJ2-7; maybe TRBD1 (5 bases). Germline-derived CDR1 and CDR2 are WNHNN and SYGVQD (reference sequence). The CDR3 contains 13 residues. Trimming cost V 3 bases and J 3 bases, with 9 bases left between them. This chain's CDR3 is CASSDPDSYEQYV. The CDR3 bases are TGCGCCAGCAGTGACCCAGACAGCTACGAGCAGTACGTC.

Only a few counts were recorded for this clone. The chain has TRBV25-1 and TRBJ1-4; the D is unclear. Per germline, CDR1 MGHDK and CDR2 SYGVNS. The CDR3 covers 11 residues. V lost 3 bases to trimming and J lost 10 bases, with 6 bases between them. CDR3 sequence: CASSERGKLFF. CDR3 sequence (DNA): TGTGCCAGCAGTGAGAGAGGAAAACTGTTTTTT.

The chain has TRBV2 and TRBJ1-5; unclear D gene. The CDR3 runs 13 residues. Trimming shortened V by 4 bases and J by 3 bases, and 7 bases separated the two germline ends. From germline, CDR1 is SNHLY and CDR2 FYNNEI. In DNA, the CDR3 is TGTGCCAGCAGTGGGGCATTCAATCAGCCCCAGCATTTT. It encodes CASSGAFNQPQHF.

The chain has TRBV28 and TRBJ2-1; 9 bases line up with TRBD2. Germline CDR1 MDHEN, CDR2 SYDVKM. The CDR3 is 15 amino acids. J lost 7 bases, V lost 3 bases, and 7 bases had no gene match. CDR3 sequence reads: CASSFVAGVKNEQFF. The CDR3 nucleotides read TGTGCCAGCAGTTTCGTAGCGGGAGTAAAAAATGAGCAGTTCTTC.

The V gene is TRBV10-3, the J gene TRBJ1-2; tentatively, D is TRBD1 (6 bases). Germline V gene sequence: CDR1 ENHRY, CDR2 SYGVKD. There are 16 residues in the CDR3. The V end lost 1 base, the J end lost 2 bases, and 14 bases lay between the germline ends. The CDR3: CAISEFGGRSNYGYTF. CDR3 coding DNA: TGTGCCATCAGTGAGTTCGGGGGGCGATCAAACTATGGCTACACCTTC.

The V gene is TRBV9, the J gene TRBJ1-2; D possibly corresponds to TRBD1 (5 bases). V was trimmed by 3 bases and J by 4 bases, leaving 13 bases between them. The CDR3 is made up of 14 amino acids. Germline-derived CDR1 and CDR2 are SGDLS and YYNGEE. DNA for the CDR3: TGTGCCAGCAGCGCCCAGGGAACCTTCTATGGCTACACCTTC. Its translation: CASSAQGTFYGYTF.

CDR3 protein: CASSPGQGGQPQHF. Here the CDR3 DNA reads TGTGCCAGCAGCCCGGGACAGGGAGGTCAGCCCCAGCATTTT. The chain combines TRBV28 with TRBJ1-5; 9 positions match TRBD1. V dropped 6 bases and J dropped 6; count of bases not matched to a gene: 6. This CDR3 contains 14 residues. Germline CDR1 and CDR2: MDHEN and SYDVKM. Complete variable domain (other parts from reference TRBV28 and TRBJ1-5): DVKVTQSSRYLVKRTGEKVFLECVQDMDHENMFWYRQDPGLGLRLIYFSYDVKMKEKGDIPEGYSVSREKKERFSLILESASTNQTSMYLCASSPGQGGQPQHFGDGTRLSIL.